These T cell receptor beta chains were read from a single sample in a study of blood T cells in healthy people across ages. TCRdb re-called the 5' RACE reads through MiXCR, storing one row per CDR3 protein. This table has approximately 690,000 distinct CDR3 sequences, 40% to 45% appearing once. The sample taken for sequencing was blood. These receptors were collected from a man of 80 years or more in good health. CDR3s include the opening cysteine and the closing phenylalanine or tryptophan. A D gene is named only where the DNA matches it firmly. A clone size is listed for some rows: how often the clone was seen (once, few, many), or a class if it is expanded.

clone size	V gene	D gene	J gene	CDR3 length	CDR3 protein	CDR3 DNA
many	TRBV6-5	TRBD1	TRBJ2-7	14	CASKRDSSSYEQYF	TGTGCCAGCAAACGGGACAGCAGCTCCTACGAGCAGTACTTC
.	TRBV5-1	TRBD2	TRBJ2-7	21	CASSLVGSPGTSRVLRYEQYF	TGCGCCAGCAGCTTGGTGGGCAGCCCCGGGACTAGCAGGGTCTTGAGGTACGAGCAGTACTTC
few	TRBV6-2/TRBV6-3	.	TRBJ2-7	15	CASILLAGSSYEQYF	TGTGCCAGCATTCTACTGGCAGGGAGCTCCTACGAGCAGTACTTC
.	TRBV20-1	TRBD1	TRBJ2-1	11	CSALYRGEQFF	TGCAGTGCTTTATACAGGGGGGAGCAGTTCTTC
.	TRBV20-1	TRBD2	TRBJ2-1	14	CSAVGGGRYNEQFF	TGCAGTGCCGTCGGGGGGGGACGCTACAATGAGCAGTTCTTC
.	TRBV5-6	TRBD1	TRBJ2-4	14	CASSLRTGQNIQYF	TGTGCCAGCAGCCTACGGACAGGCCAAAACATTCAGTACTTC
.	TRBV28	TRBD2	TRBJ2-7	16	CASRGLRGDGSYEQYF	TGTGCCAGCAGGGGTCTCCGGGGGGACGGTTCCTACGAGCAGTACTTC
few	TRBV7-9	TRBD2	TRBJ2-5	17	CASSPGTSGGERETQYF	TGTGCCAGCAGCCCCGGGACTAGCGGGGGGGAGAGAGAGACCCAGTACTTC
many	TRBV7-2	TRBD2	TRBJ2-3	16	CASSSGLAGSTDTQYF	TGTGCCAGCAGCTCCGGACTAGCGGGTAGCACAGATACGCAGTATTTT
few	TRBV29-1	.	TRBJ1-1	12	CSVVQPGTEAFF	TGCAGCGTAGTCCAGCCGGGCACTGAAGCTTTCTTT
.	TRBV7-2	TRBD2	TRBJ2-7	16	CANSLQPGLAINEQYF	TGTGCCAACAGCCTTCAACCTGGACTAGCCATCAACGAGCAGTACTTC
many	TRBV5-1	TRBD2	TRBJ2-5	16	CASSLGGTSVQETQYF	TGCGCCAGCAGCTTAGGCGGGACTAGCGTTCAAGAGACCCAGTACTTC
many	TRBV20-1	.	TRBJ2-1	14	CSAPRGGAGNEQFF	TGCAGTGCCCCCCGAGGGGGGGCGGGCAATGAGCAGTTCTTC
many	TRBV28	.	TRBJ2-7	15	CASSLEGKPTYEQYF	TGTGCCAGCAGTTTGGAAGGGAAGCCCACCTACGAGCAGTACTTC
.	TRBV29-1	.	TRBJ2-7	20	CSVEESTVGRGGVLIYEQYF	TGCAGCGTTGAAGAGTCTACAGTGGGCAGGGGAGGAGTACTTATCTACGAGCAGTACTTC
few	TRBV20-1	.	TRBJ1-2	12	CSASGGIYGYTF	TGCAGTGCCTCTGGGGGGATTTATGGCTACACCTTC
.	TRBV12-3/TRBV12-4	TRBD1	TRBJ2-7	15	CASSTGTGVTYEQYF	TGTGCCAGCAGCACCGGGACAGGGGTAACCTACGAGCAGTACTTC
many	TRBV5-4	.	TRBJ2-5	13	CASSPWGRETQYF	TGTGCCAGCAGCCCTTGGGGTAGGGAGACCCAGTACTTC
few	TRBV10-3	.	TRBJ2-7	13	CAISDGSSYEQYF	TGTGCCATCAGTGACGGTTCCTCCTACGAGCAGTACTTC
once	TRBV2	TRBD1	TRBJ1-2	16	CASSEYIRRGLYGYTF	TGTGCCAGCAGTGAATATATTAGAAGGGGGCTCTATGGCTACACCTTC
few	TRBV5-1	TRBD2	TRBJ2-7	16	CASSGGLAGGQRDQYF	TGCGCCAGCAGCGGCGGACTAGCGGGGGGTCAAAGGGACCAGTACTTC
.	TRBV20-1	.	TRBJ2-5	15	CSARDQPGAYETQYF	TGCAGTGCTAGAGATCAACCGGGGGCGTATGAGACCCAGTACTTC
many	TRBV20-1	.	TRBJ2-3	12	CSVGAPTDTQYF	TGCAGTGTGGGGGCTCCCACAGATACGCAGTATTTT
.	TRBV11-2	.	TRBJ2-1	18	CASSLATGWGGSYNEQFF	TGTGCCAGCAGCTTAGCCACCGGGTGGGGAGGATCCTACAATGAGCAGTTCTTC
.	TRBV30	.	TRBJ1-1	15	CAWSVRGGLGPEAFF	TGTGCCTGGAGTGTACGAGGGGGTTTGGGTCCTGAAGCTTTCTTT
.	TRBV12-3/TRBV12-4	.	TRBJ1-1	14	CASRPGQPNTEAFF	TGTGCCAGCAGACCGGGACAACCGAACACTGAAGCTTTCTTT
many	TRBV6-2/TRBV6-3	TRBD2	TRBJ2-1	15	CASSPTSGGYNEQFF	TGTGCCAGCAGTCCCACTAGCGGGGGTTACAATGAGCAGTTCTTC
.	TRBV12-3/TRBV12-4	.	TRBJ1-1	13	CASSVRRNTEAFF	TGTGCCAGCAGTGTACGTAGGAACACTGAAGCTTTCTTT
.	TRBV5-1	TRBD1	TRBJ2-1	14	CASSWGTGNNEQFF	TGCGCCAGCAGCTGGGGGACAGGGAACAATGAGCAGTTCTTC
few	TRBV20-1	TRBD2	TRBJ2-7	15	CSATGGTSGNYEQYF	TGCAGTGCTACAGGAGGGACTAGCGGGAACTACGAGCAGTACTTC
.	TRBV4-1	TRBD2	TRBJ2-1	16	CASKVAGGSPYNEQFF	TGCGCCAGCAAAGTAGCGGGAGGAAGCCCCTACAATGAGCAGTTCTTC
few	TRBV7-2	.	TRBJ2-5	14	CASSARGLQETQYF	TGTGCCAGCAGTGCCAGGGGTCTACAAGAGACCCAGTACTTC
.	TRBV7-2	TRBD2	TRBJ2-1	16	CASSRTSGRFGGEQFF	TGTGCCAGCAGCCGGACTAGCGGGAGGTTTGGGGGTGAGCAGTTCTTC
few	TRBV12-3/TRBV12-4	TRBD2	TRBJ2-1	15	CASSIAGVPHNEQFF	TGTGCCAGCAGTATAGCGGGAGTCCCCCACAATGAGCAGTTCTTC
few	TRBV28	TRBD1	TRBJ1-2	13	CASRTGVNYGYTF	TGTGCCAGCCGGACAGGGGTAAACTATGGCTACACCTTC
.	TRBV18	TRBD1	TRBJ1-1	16	CASSPHLQGERTEAFF	TGTGCCAGCTCACCTCACCTACAGGGGGAGAGGACTGAAGCTTTCTTT
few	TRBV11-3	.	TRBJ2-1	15	CASSFEGNSFNEQFF	TGTGCCAGCAGCTTCGAGGGGAATTCTTTTAATGAGCAGTTCTTC
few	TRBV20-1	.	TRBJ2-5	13	CSARVSPWETQYF	TGCAGTGCTAGAGTCTCTCCTTGGGAGACCCAGTACTTC
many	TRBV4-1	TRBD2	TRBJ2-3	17	CASSTGTSSATTDTQYF	TGCGCCAGCAGCACCGGGACTAGTTCCGCGACCACAGATACGCAGTATTTT
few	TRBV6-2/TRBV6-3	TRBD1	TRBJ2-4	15	CASSYDDRVYDIQYF	TGTGCCAGCAGTTACGACGACAGGGTCTATGACATTCAGTACTTC
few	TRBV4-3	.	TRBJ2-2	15	CASSQDWQTTRELFF	TGCGCCAGCAGCCAAGATTGGCAGACGACACGGGAGCTGTTTTTT
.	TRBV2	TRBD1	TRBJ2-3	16	CASNRGQARSTDTQYF	TGTGCCAGCAACCGAGGACAGGCCCGGAGCACAGATACGCAGTATTTT
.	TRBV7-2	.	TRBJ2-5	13	CASSRTPQETQYF	TGTGCCAGCAGCCGGACACCTCAAGAGACCCAGTACTTC
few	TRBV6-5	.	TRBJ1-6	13	CASSRDIDSPLHF	TGTGCCAGCAGTCGGGACATCGACTCACCCCTCCACTTT
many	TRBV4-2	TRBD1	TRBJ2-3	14	CASRGTGSTDTQYF	TGTGCCAGCAGAGGGACAGGGTCTACAGATACGCAGTATTTT